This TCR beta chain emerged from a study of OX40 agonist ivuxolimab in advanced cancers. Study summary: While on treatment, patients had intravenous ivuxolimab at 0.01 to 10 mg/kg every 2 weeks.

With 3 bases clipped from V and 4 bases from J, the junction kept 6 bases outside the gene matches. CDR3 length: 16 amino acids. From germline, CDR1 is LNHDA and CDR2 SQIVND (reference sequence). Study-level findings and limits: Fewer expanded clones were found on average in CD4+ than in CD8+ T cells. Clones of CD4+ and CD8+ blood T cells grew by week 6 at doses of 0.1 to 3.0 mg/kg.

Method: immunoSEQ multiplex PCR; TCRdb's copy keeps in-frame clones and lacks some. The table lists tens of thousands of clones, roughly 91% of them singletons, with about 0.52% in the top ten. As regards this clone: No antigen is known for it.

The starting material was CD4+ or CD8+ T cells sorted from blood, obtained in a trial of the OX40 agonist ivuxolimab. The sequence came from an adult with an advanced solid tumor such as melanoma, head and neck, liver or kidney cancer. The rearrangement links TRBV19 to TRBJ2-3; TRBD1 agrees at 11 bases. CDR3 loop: CASSIGDRGFADTQYF. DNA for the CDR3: TGTGCCAGTAGTATCGGGGACAGGGGGTTTGCAGATACGCAGTATTTT. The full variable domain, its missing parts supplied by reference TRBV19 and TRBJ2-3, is DGGITQSPKYLFRKEGQNVTLSCEQNLNHDAMYWYRQDPGQGLRLIYYSQIVNDFQKGDIAEGYSVSREKKESFPLTVTSAQKNPTAFYLCASSIGDRGFADTQYFGPGTRLTVL.